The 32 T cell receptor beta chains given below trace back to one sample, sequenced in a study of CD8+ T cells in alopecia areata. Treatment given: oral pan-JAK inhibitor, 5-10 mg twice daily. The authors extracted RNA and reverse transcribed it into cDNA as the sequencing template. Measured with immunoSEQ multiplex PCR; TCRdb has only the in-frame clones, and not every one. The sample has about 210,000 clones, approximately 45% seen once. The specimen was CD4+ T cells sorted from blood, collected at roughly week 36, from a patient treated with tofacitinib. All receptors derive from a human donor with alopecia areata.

This CDR3 is CASSALTGSGANVLTF. DNA for the CDR3: TGCGCCAGCAGCGCCTTGACAGGTTCTGGGGCCAACGTCCTGACTTTC. V gene TRBV5-1 combines with J gene TRBJ2-6, with D maybe TRBD1 (6 bases). Deletions cut 4 bases from V and 1 base from J, with 12 bases between. From germline, CDR1 is SGHRS and CDR2 YFSETQ. The CDR3 contains 16 residues.

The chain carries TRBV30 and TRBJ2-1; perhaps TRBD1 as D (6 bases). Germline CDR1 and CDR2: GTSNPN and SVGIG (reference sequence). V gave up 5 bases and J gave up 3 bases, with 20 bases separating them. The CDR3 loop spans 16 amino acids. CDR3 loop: CAWGDPRTADYNEQFF. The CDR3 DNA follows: TGTGCCTGGGGGGACCCCAGGACAGCGGACTACAATGAGCAGTTCTTC. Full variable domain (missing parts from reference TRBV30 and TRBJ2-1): SQTIHQWPATLVQPVGSPLSLECTVEGTSNPNLYWYRQAAGRGLQLLFYSVGIGQISSEVPQNLSASRPQDRQFILSSKKLLLSDSGFYLCAWGDPRTADYNEQFFGPGTRLTVL.

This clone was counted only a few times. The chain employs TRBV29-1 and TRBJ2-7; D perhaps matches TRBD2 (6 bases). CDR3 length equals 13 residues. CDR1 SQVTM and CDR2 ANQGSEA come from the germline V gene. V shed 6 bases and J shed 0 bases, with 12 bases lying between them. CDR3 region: CSVGGADSYEQYF. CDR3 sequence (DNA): TGCAGCGTCGGCGGGGCGGACTCCTACGAGCAGTACTTC.

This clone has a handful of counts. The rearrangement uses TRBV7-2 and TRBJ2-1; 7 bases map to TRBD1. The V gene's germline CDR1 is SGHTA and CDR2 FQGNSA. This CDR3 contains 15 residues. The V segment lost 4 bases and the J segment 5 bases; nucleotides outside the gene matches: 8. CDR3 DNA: TGTGCCAGCAGCTCGACAGGGTTCATCGACAATGAGCAGTTCTTC. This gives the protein CASSSTGFIDNEQFF.

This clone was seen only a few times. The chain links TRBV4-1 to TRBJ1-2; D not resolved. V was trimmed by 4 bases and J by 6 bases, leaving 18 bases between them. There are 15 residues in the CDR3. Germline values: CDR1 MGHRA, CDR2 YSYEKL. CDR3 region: CASSLRGGVPDGYTF. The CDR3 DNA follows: TGCGCCAGCAGCCTCCGAGGTGGCGTTCCGGATGGCTACACCTTC.

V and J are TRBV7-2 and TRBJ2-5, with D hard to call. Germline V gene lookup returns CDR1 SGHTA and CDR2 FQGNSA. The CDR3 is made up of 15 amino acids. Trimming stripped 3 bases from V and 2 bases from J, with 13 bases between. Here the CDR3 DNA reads TGTGCCAGCAGCTTTTATGGGGTTATACAAGAGACCCAGTACTTC. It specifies CASSFYGVIQETQYF. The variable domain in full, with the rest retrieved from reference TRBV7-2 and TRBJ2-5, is GAGVSQSPSNKVTEKGKDVELRCDPISGHTALYWYRQSLGQGLEFLIYFQGNSAPDKSGLPSDRFSAERTGGSVSTLTIQRTQQEDSAVYLCASSFYGVIQETQYFGPGTRLLVL.

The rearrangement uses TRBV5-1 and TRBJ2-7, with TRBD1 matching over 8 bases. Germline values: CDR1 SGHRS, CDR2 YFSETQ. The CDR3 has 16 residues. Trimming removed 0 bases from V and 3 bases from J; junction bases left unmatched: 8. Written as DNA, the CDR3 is TGCGCCAGCAGCTTGGACGGACAGGGTAGTGTCTACGAGCAGTACTTC. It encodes CASSLDGQGSVYEQYF.

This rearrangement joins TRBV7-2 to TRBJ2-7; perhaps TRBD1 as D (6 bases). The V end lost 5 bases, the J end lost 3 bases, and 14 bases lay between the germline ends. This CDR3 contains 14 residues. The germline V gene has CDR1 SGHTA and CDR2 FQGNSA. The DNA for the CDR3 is TGTGCCAGCAGCCTAACAGGGTTCAACTACGAGCAGTACTTC. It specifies CASSLTGFNYEQYF.

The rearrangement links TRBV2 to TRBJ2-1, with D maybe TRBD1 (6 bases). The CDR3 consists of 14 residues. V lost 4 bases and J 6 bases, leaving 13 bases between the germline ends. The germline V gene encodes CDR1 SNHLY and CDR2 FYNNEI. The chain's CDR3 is CASSVQGQVNEQFF. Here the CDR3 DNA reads TGTGCCAGCAGTGTCCAGGGGCAGGTCAATGAGCAGTTCTTC.

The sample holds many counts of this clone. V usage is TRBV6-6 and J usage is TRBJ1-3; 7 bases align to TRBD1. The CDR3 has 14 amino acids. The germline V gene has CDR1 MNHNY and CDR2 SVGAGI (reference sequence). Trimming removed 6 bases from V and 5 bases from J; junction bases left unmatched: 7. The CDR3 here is CASRYRGSRNTIYF. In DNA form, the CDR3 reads TGTGCCAGCAGGTACAGGGGTAGTCGAAACACCATATATTTT.

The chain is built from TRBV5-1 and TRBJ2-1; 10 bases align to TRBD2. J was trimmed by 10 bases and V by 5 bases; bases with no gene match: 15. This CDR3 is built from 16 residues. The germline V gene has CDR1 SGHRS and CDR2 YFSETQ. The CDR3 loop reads CASRQIAGGDFGEQFF. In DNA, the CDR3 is TGCGCCAGCAGGCAGATAGCGGGAGGAGACTTCGGGGAGCAGTTCTTC.

In nucleotides, the CDR3 is TGTGCCAGCAGCTTAAGGCTAGTGCAAGAGACCCAGTACTTC. This sequence encodes CASSLRLVQETQYF. The V and J genes are TRBV7-9 and TRBJ2-5; D remains unclear. Looked up from germline, CDR1 is SEHNR and CDR2 is FQNEAQ (reference sequence). The V gene lost 2 bases and the J gene lost 2 bases, with 9 bases spanning the gap. This CDR3 contains 14 residues.

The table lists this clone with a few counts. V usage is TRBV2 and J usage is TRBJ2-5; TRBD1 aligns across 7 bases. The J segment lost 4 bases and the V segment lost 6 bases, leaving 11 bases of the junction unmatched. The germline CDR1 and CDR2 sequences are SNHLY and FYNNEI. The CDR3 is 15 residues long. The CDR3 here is CASSEMGTAIETQYF. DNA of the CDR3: TGTGCCAGCAGCGAAATGGGGACAGCTATAGAGACCCAGTACTTC.

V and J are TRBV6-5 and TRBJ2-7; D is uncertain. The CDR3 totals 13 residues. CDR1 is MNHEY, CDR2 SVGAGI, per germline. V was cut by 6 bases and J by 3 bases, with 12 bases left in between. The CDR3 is CASSRSIGYEQYF. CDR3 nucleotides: TGTGCCAGCAGCCGGTCTATCGGCTACGAGCAGTACTTC.

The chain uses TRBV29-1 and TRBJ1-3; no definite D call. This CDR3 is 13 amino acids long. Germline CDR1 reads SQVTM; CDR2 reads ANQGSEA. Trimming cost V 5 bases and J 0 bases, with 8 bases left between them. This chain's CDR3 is CSVTSLSGNTIYF. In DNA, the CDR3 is TGCAGCGTTACCAGCCTCTCTGGAAACACCATATATTTT.

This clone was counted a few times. This CDR3 reads CSVGVSSGANVLTF. CDR3 DNA: TGCAGCGTTGGGGTGAGCTCTGGGGCCAACGTCCTGACTTTC. The genes are TRBV29-1 and TRBJ2-6; D not certain. V lost 4 bases and J lost 0, with 7 bases in between. CDR1 is SQVTM, CDR2 ANQGSEA, per germline. The CDR3 has 14 residues.

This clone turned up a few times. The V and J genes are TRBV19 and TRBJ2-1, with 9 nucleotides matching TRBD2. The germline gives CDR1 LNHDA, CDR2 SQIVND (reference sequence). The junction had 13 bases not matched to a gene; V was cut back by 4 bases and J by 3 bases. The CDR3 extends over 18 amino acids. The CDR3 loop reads CASSTHPGLANRYNEQFF. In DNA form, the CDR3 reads TGTGCCAGTAGTACCCACCCCGGACTAGCGAACCGCTACAATGAGCAGTTCTTC.

The CDR3 protein is CASSLVTTQETQYF. Written as DNA, the CDR3 is TGTGCCAGCAGCCTTGTTACCACCCAAGAGACCCAGTACTTC. V is TRBV11-2 and J is TRBJ2-5; D is uncertain. Trimming left V 5 bases short and J 1 base short, with 11 bases between. CDR3 length: 14 residues. Per germline, CDR1 SGHAT and CDR2 FQNNGV.

As DNA, the CDR3 is TGTGCCAGCAGCGAGCAGTCCGGGAGTGGGGAGACCCAGTACTTC. Translated: CASSEQSGSGETQYF. This chain joins TRBV9 and TRBJ2-5; possible D gene TRBD2, 6 bases. CDR3 size: 15 residues. The germline V gene encodes CDR1 SGDLS and CDR2 YYNGEE. Trimming removed 3 bases at V and 5 bases at J, with 17 bases between.

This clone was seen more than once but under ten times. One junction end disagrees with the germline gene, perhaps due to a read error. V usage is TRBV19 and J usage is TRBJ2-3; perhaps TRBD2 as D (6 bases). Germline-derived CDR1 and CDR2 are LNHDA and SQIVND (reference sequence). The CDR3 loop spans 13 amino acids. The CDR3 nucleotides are TGTGCCAGTAGGATAGCGGGCACAGATACGCAGTATTTT. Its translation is CASRIAGTDTQYF.

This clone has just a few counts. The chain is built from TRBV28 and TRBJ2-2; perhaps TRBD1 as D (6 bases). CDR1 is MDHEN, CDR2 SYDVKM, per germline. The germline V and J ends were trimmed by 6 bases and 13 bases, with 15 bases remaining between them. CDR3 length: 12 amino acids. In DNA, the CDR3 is TGTGCCAGCAGAATCACGGGACAAAGGCTGTTTTTT. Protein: CASRITGQRLFF. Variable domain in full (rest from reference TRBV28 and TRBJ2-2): DVKVTQSSRYLVKRTGEKVFLECVQDMDHENMFWYRQDPGLGLRLIYFSYDVKMKEKGDIPEGYSVSREKKERFSLILESASTNQTSMYLCASRITGQRLFFGEGSRLTVL.

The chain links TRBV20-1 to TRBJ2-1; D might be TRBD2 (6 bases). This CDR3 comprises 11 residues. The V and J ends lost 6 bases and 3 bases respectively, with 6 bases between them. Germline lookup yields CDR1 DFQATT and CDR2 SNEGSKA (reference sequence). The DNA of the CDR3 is TGCAGTGCGGAGGGCTACAATGAGCAGTTCTTC. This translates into CSAEGYNEQFF.

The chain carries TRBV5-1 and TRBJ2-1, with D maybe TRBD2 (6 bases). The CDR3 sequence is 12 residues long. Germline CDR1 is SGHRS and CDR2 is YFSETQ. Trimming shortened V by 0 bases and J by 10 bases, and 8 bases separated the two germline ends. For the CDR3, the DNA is TGCGCCAGCAGCTTGGGCGGGAAAGAGCAGTTCTTC. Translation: CASSLGGKEQFF. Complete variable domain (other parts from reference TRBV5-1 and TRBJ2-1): KAGVTQTPRYLIKTRGQQVTLSCSPISGHRSVSWYQQTPGQGLQFLFEYFSETQRNKGNFPGRFSGRQFSNSRSEMNVSTLELGDSALYLCASSLGGKEQFFGPGTRLTVL.

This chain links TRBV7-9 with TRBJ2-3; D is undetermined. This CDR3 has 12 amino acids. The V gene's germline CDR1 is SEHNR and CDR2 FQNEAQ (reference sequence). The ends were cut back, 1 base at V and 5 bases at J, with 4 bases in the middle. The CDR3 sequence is CASSLDRDTQYF. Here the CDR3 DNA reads TGTGCCAGCAGCTTAGATCGAGATACGCAGTATTTT.

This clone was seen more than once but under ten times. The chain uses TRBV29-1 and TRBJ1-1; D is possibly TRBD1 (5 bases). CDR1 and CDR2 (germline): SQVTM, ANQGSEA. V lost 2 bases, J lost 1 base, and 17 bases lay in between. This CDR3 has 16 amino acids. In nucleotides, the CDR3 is TGCAGCGTTGAAAGCCGGCAGGGACGGCCGAACACTGAAGCTTTCTTT. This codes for CSVESRQGRPNTEAFF.

CDR3 sequence (DNA): TGTGCCAGCAGAACCAACAGTCAGAGCTCCTACGAGCAGTACTTC. Its translation is CASRTNSQSSYEQYF. The J gene is TRBJ2-7, the V gene TRBV2; D is ambiguous. The CDR3 is 15 residues long. CDR1 is SNHLY, CDR2 FYNNEI, per germline. V was pared by 6 bases and J by 0 bases, with 15 bases between.

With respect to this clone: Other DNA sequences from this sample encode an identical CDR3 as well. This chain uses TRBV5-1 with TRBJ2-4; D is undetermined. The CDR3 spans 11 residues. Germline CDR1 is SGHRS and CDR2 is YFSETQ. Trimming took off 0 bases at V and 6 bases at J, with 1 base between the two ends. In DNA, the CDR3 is TGCGCCAGCAGCTTGGGAAACATTCAGTACTTC. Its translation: CASSLGNIQYF. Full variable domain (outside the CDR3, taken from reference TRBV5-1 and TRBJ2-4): KAGVTQTPRYLIKTRGQQVTLSCSPISGHRSVSWYQQTPGQGLQFLFEYFSETQRNKGNFPGRFSGRQFSNSRSEMNVSTLELGDSALYLCASSLGNIQYFGAGTRLSVL.

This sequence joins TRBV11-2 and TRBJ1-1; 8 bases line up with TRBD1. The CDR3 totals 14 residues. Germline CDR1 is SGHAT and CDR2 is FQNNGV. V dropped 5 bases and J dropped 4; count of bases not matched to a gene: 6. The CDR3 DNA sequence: TGTGCCAGCAGCCCGGACAGGGTGGGCACTGAAGCTTTCTTT. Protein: CASSPDRVGTEAFF. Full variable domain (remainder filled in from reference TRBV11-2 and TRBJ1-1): EAGVAQSPRYKIIEKRQSVAFWCNPISGHATLYWYQQILGQGPKLLIQFQNNGVVDDSQLPKDRFSAERLKGVDSTLKIQPAKLEDSAVYLCASSPDRVGTEAFFGQGTRLTVV.

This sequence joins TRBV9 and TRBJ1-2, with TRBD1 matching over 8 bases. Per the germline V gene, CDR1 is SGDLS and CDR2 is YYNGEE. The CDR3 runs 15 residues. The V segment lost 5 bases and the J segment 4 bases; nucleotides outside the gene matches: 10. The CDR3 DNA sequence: TGTGCCAGCAGTGCTAGTGCAGGGGGCTTCTATGGCTACACCTTC. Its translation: CASSASAGGFYGYTF.

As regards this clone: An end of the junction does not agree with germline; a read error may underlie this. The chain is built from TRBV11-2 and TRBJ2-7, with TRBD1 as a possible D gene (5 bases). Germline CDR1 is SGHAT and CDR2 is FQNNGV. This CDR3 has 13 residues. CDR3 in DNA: TGTGCCAGCAGCTCCCCAGTCACGGCAGAAGGGGACTTC. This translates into CASSSPVTAEGDF.

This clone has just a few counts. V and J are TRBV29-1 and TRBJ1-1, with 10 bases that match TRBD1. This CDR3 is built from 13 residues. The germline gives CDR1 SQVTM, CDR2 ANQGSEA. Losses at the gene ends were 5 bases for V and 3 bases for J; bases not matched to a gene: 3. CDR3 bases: TGCAGCGTTTTAGACAGGGGGCACACTGAAGCTTTCTTT. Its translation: CSVLDRGHTEAFF.

The CDR3 sequence is CASSLGAGVYEQYF. Written as DNA, the CDR3 is TGCGCCAGCAGCTTGGGGGCAGGGGTTTACGAGCAGTACTTC. This chain connects TRBV5-1 to TRBJ2-7; TRBD1 is a possible D gene (6 bases). CDR1 is SGHRS, CDR2 YFSETQ, per germline. The CDR3 runs to 14 residues. V was trimmed by 0 bases and J by 4 bases, leaving 11 bases between them.